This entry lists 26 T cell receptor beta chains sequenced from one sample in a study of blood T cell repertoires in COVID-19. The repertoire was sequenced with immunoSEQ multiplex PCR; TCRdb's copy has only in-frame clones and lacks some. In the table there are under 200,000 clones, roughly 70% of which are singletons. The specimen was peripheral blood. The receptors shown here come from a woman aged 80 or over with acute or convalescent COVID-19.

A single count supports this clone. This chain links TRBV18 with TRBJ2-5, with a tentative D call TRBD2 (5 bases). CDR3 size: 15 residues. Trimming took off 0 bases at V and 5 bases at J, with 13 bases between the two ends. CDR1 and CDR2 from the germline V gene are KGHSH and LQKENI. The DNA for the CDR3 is TGTGCCAGCTCACCACCCAGCGGTCTCGCTGAGACCCAGTACTTC. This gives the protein CASSPPSGLAETQYF.

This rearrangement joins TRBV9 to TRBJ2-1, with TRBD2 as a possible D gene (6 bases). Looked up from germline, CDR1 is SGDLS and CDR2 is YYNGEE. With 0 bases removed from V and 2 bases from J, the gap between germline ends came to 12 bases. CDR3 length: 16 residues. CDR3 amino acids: CASSVDAGQTYNEQFF. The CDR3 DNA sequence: TGTGCCAGCAGCGTAGATGCGGGGCAAACCTACAATGAGCAGTTCTTC.

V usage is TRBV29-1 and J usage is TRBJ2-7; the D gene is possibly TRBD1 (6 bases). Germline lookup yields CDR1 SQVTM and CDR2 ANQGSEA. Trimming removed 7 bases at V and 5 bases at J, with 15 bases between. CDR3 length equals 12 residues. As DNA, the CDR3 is TGCAGCGGCCAAGGGGGAATCGACGAGCAGTACTTC. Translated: CSGQGGIDEQYF.

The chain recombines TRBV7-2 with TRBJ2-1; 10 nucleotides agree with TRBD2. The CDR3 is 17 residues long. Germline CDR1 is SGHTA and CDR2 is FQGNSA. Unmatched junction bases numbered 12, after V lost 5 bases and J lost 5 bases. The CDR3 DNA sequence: TGTGCCAGCAGCCAACCTATAGCGGGAGGCCCAAACAATGAGCAGTTCTTC. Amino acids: CASSQPIAGGPNNEQFF.

This CDR3 is CASSQRSQGSDYGYTF. CDR3 DNA: TGTGCCAGCAGCCAACGCTCACAGGGTTCGGACTATGGCTACACCTTC. J is TRBJ1-2 and V is TRBV7-8; D possibly corresponds to TRBD1 (6 bases). Trimming took 5 bases from V and 3 from J, leaving 19 bases between them. The CDR3 contains 16 residues. Germline CDR1 and CDR2: SGHVS and FQNEAQ.

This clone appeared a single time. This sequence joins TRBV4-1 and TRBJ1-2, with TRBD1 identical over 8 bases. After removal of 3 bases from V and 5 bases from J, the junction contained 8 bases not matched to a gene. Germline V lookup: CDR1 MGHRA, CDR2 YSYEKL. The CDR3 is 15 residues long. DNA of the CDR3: TGCGCCAGCAGCCACCCTGACAGGGGAACATATGGCTACACCTTC. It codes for CASSHPDRGTYGYTF.

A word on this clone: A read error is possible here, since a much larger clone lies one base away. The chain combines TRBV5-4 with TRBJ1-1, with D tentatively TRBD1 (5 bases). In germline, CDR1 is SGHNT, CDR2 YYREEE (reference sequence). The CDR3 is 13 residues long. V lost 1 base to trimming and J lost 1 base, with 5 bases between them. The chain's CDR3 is CASSLQGNTEAFF. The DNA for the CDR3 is TGTGCCAGCAGCTTGCAGGGGAACACTGAAGCTTTCTTT.

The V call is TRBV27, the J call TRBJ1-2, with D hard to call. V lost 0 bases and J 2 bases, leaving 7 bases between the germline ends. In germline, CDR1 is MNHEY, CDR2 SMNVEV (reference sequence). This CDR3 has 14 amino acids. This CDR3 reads CASSLSVENYGYTF. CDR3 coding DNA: TGTGCCAGCAGTTTATCGGTCGAGAACTATGGCTACACCTTC.

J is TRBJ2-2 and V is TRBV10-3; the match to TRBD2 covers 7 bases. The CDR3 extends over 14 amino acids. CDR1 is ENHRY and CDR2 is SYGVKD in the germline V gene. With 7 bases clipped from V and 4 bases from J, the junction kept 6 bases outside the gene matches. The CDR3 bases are TGTGCCATCATGGAGCGGGATTTCACCGGGGAGCTGTTTTTT. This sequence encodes CAIMERDFTGELFF.

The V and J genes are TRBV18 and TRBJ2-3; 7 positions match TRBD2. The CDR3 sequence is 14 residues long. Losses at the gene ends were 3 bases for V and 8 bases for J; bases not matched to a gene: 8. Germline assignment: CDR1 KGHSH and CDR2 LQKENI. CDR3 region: CASSPGRESLTQYF. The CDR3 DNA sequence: TGTGCCAGCTCACCGGGGAGGGAGAGTCTTACGCAGTATTTT.

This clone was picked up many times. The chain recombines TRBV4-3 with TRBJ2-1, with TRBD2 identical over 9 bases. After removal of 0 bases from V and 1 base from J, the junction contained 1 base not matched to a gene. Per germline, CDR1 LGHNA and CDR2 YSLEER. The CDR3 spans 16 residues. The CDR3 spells CASSQEAGGSYNEQFF. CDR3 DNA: TGCGCCAGCAGCCAAGAAGCGGGAGGATCCTACAATGAGCAGTTCTTC.

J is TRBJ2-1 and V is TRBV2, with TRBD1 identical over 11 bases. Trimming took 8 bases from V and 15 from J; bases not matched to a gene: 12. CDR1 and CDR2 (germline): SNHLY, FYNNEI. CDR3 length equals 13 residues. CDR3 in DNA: TGTGCCAGCCGAGGACAGGGGGCGCCTAGGGTGTTCTTC. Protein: CASRGQGAPRVFF.

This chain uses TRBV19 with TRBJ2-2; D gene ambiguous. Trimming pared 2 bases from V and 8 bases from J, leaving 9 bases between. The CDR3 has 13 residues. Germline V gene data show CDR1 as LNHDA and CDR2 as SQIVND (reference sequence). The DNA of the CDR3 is TGTGCCAGTAGTATATTGGCCCCTGGGGAGCTGTTTTTT. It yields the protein CASSILAPGELFF.

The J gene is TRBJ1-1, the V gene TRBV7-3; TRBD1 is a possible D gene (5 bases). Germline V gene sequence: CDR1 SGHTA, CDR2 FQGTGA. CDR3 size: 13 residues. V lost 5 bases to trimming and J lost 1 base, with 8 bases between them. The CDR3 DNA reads TGTGCCAGCAGCCAGGGCCCGAACACTGAAGCTTTCTTT. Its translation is CASSQGPNTEAFF.

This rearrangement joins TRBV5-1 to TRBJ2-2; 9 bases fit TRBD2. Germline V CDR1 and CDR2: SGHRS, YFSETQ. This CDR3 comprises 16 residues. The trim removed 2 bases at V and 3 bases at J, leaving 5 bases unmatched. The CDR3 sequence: CASSFSGRAYTGELFF. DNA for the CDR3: TGCGCCAGCAGCTTTAGCGGGAGAGCCTACACCGGGGAGCTGTTTTTT.

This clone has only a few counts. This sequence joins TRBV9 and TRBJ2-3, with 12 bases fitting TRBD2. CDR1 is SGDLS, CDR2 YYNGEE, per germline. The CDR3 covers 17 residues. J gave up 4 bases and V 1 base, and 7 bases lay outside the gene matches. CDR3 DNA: TGTGCCAGCAGCGTACAAACCACTAGCGGGAGGTCAGATACGCAGTATTTT. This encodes CASSVQTTSGRSDTQYF.

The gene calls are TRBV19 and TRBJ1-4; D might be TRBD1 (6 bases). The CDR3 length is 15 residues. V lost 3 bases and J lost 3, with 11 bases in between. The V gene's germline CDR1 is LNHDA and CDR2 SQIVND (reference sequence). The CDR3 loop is CASSMVAGANEKLFF. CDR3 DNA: TGTGCCAGTAGTATGGTGGCAGGGGCTAATGAAAAACTGTTTTTT.

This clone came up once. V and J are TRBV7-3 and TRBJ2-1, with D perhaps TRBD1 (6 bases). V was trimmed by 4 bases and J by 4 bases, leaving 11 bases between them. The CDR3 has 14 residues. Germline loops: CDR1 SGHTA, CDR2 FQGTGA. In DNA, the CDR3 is TGTGCCAGCAGCTCCCGGGACAATTACAATGAGCAGTTCTTC. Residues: CASSSRDNYNEQFF.

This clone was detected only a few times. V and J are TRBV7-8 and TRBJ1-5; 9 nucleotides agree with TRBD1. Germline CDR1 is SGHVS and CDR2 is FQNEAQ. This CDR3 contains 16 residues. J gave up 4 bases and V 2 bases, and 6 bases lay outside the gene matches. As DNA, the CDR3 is TGTGCCAGCAGCTTATTCACAGGGGGCAGAAATCAGCCCCAGCATTTT. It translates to CASSLFTGGRNQPQHF.

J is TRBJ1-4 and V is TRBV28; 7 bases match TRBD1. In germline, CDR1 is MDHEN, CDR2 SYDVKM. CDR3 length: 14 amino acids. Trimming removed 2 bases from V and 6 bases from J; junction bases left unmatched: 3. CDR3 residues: CASSLRQGDEKLFF. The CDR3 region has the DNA TGTGCCAGCAGTTTACGGCAGGGGGATGAAAAACTGTTTTTT. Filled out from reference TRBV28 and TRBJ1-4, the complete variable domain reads DVKVTQSSRYLVKRTGEKVFLECVQDMDHENMFWYRQDPGLGLRLIYFSYDVKMKEKGDIPEGYSVSREKKERFSLILESASTNQTSMYLCASSLRQGDEKLFFGSGTQLSVL.

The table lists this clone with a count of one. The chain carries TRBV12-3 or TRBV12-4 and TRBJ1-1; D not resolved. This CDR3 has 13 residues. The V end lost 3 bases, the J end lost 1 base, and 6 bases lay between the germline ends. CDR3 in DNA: TGTGCCAGCAGTTTTTTAGAGAACACTGAAGCTTTCTTT. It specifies CASSFLENTEAFF.

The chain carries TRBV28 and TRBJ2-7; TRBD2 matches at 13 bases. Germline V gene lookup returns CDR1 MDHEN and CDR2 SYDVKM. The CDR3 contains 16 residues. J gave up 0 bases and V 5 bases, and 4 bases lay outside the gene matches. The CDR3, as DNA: TGTGCCAGCAGTCCTCGGACTAGCGGGAGCTCCTACGAGCAGTACTTC. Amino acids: CASSPRTSGSSYEQYF. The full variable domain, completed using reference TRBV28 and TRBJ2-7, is DVKVTQSSRYLVKRTGEKVFLECVQDMDHENMFWYRQDPGLGLRLIYFSYDVKMKEKGDIPEGYSVSREKKERFSLILESASTNQTSMYLCASSPRTSGSSYEQYFGPGTRLTVT.

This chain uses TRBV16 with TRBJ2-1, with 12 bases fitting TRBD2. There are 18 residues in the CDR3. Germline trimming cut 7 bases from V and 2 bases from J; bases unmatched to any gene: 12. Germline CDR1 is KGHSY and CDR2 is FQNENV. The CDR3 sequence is CASTSHGLAGRTYNEQFF. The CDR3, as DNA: TGTGCCAGCACCTCTCATGGACTAGCGGGGAGGACCTACAATGAGCAGTTCTTC.

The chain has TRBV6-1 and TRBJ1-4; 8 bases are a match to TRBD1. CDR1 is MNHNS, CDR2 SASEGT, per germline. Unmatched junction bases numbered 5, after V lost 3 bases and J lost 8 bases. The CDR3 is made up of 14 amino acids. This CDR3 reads CASSDRTGKEKLFF. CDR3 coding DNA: TGTGCCAGCAGTGACCGGACAGGGAAGGAAAAACTGTTTTTT.

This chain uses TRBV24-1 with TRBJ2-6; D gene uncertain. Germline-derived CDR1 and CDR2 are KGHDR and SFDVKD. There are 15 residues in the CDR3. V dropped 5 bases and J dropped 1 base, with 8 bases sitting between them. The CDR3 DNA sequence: TGTGCCACCAGTGGGTTAGTTTCTGGGGCCAACGTCCTGACTTTC. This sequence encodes CATSGLVSGANVLTF.

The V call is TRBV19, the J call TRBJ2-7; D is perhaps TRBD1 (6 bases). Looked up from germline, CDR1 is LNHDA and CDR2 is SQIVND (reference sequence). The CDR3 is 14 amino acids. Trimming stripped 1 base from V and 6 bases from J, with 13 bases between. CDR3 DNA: TGTGCCAGTAGTATAGCCAGGGGATCCATCGAGCAGTACTTC. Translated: CASSIARGSIEQYF.